In this sample, the clone carrying this T cell receptor (beta chain) turned up a few times. Its antigen remains unknown. From the reads, TCRdb called clonotypes with MiXCR, one entry per CDR3 protein. The sample lists under 300,000 distinct CDR3 sequences, roughly an eighth occurring once. These data are taken from a study of T cell repertoires in cytomegalovirus infection. Whole-study context: From public TCR beta signatures came an indication of both CMV infection and matching HLA type.

V was pared by 6 bases and J by 0 bases, with 5 bases of the junction left unmatched. The germline CDR1 and CDR2 sequences are DFQATT and SNEGSKA (reference sequence). This CDR3 spans 14 amino acids. General study points: There were HLA-C-restricted CMV-specific TCR beta clonotypes dominating the ex vivo response. Accumulated public TCR beta family frequency recognized individuals carrying CMV together with the relevant HLA.

This sequence joins TRBV20-1 and TRBJ1-5; 7 bases line up with TRBD1. The receptor's source is a human donor in good health (CMV status not recorded). Some clones in this sample may be carry-over from other donors' samples. The sample consisted of PBMCs. Written as DNA, the CDR3 is TGCAGTGCAAAGACAGGGTATAGCAATCAGCCCCAGCATTTT. Its protein product is CSAKTGYSNQPQHF.